This record looks at one T cell receptor beta chain sequence and its context. This entry comes from a study of neoadjuvant anti-PD-1 for oral cavity cancer. About the study: Around day 43, patients without progression received a fourth nivolumab dose before surgery.

The V and J ends lost 3 bases and 0 bases respectively, with 16 bases between them. This CDR3 region has 16 residues. Time point reported: after neoadjuvant nivolumab, at surgical resection. Clones were read by immunoSEQ multiplex PCR, and TCRdb kept only the in-frame ones, dropping some. The repertoire holds approximately 68,000 clones, roughly 90% seen once, with 2.5% to 3% in the top ten. The receptor was isolated from a person between 40 and 80 years old with oral cavity squamous cell carcinoma. Here the sequenced sample was PBMCs, taken after nivolumab (anti-PD-1) treatment. The chain links TRBV5-3 to TRBJ2-7, with TRBD2 as a possible D gene (6 bases). TRBV5-3 is noted as an ORF with a role that remains uncertain. CDR3 in DNA: TGTGCCAGAAGCTCCACGCTGTGGCGGGGCTCCTACGAGCAGTACTTC. Amino acids: CARSSTLWRGSYEQYF.